This TCR beta chain was recorded in a study of memory CD4+ T cells and cytomegalovirus serostatus. Across the whole study: This sample comes from healthy Belgian adults, under 10 CMV seropositive, under 25 seronegative. Study results and caveats: Each of approximately 70 CMV-associated TCRbeta sequences occurred in one to five individuals.

Single viable CD3+CD4+CD8-CD45RO+ cells were sorted as the memory CD4+ T cells. Positive selection with CD4 microbeads enriched total CD4+ T cells. This clone came up once. Its antigen remains unknown. Here immunoSEQ multiplex PCR was the method, and the copy in TCRdb shows in-frame clones only, minus some. The table has approximately 45,000 clones, 70% to 80% seen once. Sequencing input: memory CD4+ T cells from blood. The source of this sequence is an adult in good health and CMV-seronegative.

The CDR3 DNA reads as TGCGCCAGCAGCTTGGGCCCCTCGGTCGGCGGGGAGCTGTTTTTT. The encoded protein is CASSLGPSVGGELFF. This sequence joins TRBV5-1 and TRBJ2-2; no reliable D call. Germline V gives CDR1 SGHRS, CDR2 YFSETQ. This CDR3 is built from 15 residues. The germline V and J ends were trimmed by 0 bases and 7 bases, with 13 bases remaining between them.